Each of the 8 T cell receptor beta chains below was sequenced from the same sample in a study of human T cells and chemical hapten exposure (dated by TCRdb to the early 2020s). The time point label, as the study defines it: patch test 2, 6 weeks after DPC sensitization. The treatment or condition label, as the study defines it: therapeutic diphenylcyclopropenone sensitization with weekly scalp DPC. The library was generated by RACE. The reads were generated on a NextSeq 500. TCRdb took the public reads, trimmed them with fastp at Q25, ran MiXCR for clone calling and kept in-frame beta chains. Entries are consolidated by CDR3 protein sequence, retaining the most common genes and DNA. This sample holds tens of thousands of distinct CDR3 sequences; 8.5% to 9% were observed only once. In total, the top ten clones hold approximately 3.7% of the sample. The starting material was whole blood, obtained in connection with sensitization to the hapten diphenylcyclopropenone (DPC). The origin of the receptors is a woman aged 45-60 years with alopecia areata. Some clones in this sample may be carry-over from other donors' samples.

This clonotype was counted at least ten times. The V and J genes are TRBV3-1 and TRBJ1-1; D not resolved. Trimming took 1 base from V and 4 from J, leaving 4 bases between them. CDR3 length: 12 amino acids. Germline V gene sequence: CDR1 LGHDT, CDR2 YNNKEL (reference sequence). CDR3 sequence: CASSQALTEAFF. The CDR3 region has the DNA TGTGCCAGCAGCCAAGCTCTCACTGAAGCTTTCTTT.

This clonotype has at least ten counts. V usage is TRBV7-9 and J usage is TRBJ2-3; the match to TRBD2 covers 13 bases. After removal of 6 bases from V and 4 bases from J, the junction contained 10 bases not matched to a gene. The germline CDR1 and CDR2 sequences are SEHNR and FQNEAQ (reference sequence). The CDR3 has 17 amino acids. In DNA form, the CDR3 reads TGTGCCAGCAGTCCGACCCTACTAGCGGGGGGGCCAGATACGCAGTATTTT. It encodes CASSPTLLAGGPDTQYF.

This clonotype was found a few times. At one boundary the junction diverges from the germline segment, which might be a read error. This chain links TRBV29-1 with TRBJ1-3; D gene uncertain. CDR1 and CDR2 (germline): SQVTM, ANQGSEA. This CDR3 spans 13 amino acids. CDR3 protein: CSVVPSSGNTVYF. CDR3 DNA: TGCAGCGTCGTGCCAAGCTCTGGAAACACCGTATATTTT.

This clonotype came up a few times. CDR3 sequence reads: CSAHRDIQETQYF. The CDR3 nucleotides read TGCAGTGCTCACCGGGACATCCAAGAGACCCAGTACTTC. The chain joins TRBV20-1 to TRBJ2-5, with a tentative D call TRBD1 (6 bases). This CDR3 is 13 amino acids long. Between the trimmed V and J ends, which lost 5 bases and 1 base, there was a span of 11 bases. The V gene's germline CDR1 is DFQATT and CDR2 SNEGSKA (reference sequence).

The V and J genes are TRBV30 and TRBJ1-1; D is unresolved. The CDR3 is made up of 14 amino acids. Trimming pared 1 base from V and 8 bases from J, leaving 17 bases between. Germline V CDR1 and CDR2: GTSNPN, SVGIG (reference sequence). The CDR3 sequence: CAWSAGTGPAEAFF. In DNA form, the CDR3 reads TGTGCCTGGAGTGCTGGAACGGGCCCTGCCGAAGCTTTCTTT.

The rearrangement links TRBV5-1 to TRBJ2-5; TRBD2 might be the D (6 bases). The CDR3 totals 14 residues. Germline CDR1 and CDR2: SGHRS and YFSETQ. V was pared by 0 bases and J by 7 bases, with 13 bases between. The CDR3 loop reads CASSLVEGVGTQYF. CDR3 sequence (DNA): TGCGCCAGCAGCTTGGTGGAGGGTGTCGGGACCCAGTACTTC.

This clonotype has more than one count but fewer than ten. The rearrangement links TRBV5-1 to TRBJ1-1; no definite D call. The CDR3 extends over 14 amino acids. V lost 4 bases and J lost 4, with 14 bases in between. Germline V lookup: CDR1 SGHRS, CDR2 YFSETQ. The CDR3 DNA is TGCGCCAGCAGCCTTTCTTTGGAAGGCACTGAAGCTTTCTTT. It specifies CASSLSLEGTEAFF.

This clonotype has more than one count but fewer than ten. The chain couples TRBV11-2 to TRBJ2-3; D gene ambiguous. Trimming removed 5 bases from V and 4 bases from J, with 13 bases in between. This CDR3 region has 14 residues. CDR1 and CDR2 (germline): SGHAT, FQNNGV. CDR3 loop: CASSPATFPDTQYF. The DNA of the CDR3 is TGTGCCAGCAGCCCCGCGACATTCCCAGATACGCAGTATTTT.